What follows are 11 T cell receptor beta chains derived from one specimen sequenced in a study of beta chain features in type 1 diabetes. Reverse transcription of all isolated RNA meant that expressed TCRB transcripts were sequenced. TCRdb's table, derived via immunoSEQ multiplex PCR, lists solely in-frame clones and lacks some. The sample holds roughly 700,000 clones; over 10% are singletons and the top ten take 0.022%. Antigens of these TCRs are unknown. The study, taken as a whole, reports: There was a moderate but significant shortening of TCRB CDR3s in all four CD4+ subsets of Type 1 diabetes patients.

Sequencing used naive CD4+ T cells from blood. These receptors all stem from a man aged 18 to 35 with type 1 diabetes.

This clone was picked up a small number of times. The chain couples TRBV6-1 to TRBJ2-3; TRBD2 matches 11 bases. CDR3 length: 17 residues. V shed 2 bases and J 9 bases; nucleotides not matched to a gene: 13. CDR1 is MNHNS, CDR2 SASEGT, per germline. CDR3 amino acids: CASSETILAGGQGTQYF. The CDR3 coding sequence is TGTGCCAGCAGTGAAACTATTTTAGCGGGGGGGCAGGGGACGCAGTATTTT.

A few counts support this clone. This chain uses TRBV6-1 with TRBJ2-5, with D possibly matching TRBD1 (5 bases). In germline, CDR1 is MNHNS, CDR2 SASEGT. Between the trimmed V and J ends, which lost 2 bases and 5 bases, there was a span of 12 bases. The CDR3 contains 14 residues. CDR3 in amino acids: CASSERTYEETQYF. The CDR3 DNA reads TGTGCCAGCAGTGAAAGGACATACGAGGAGACCCAGTACTTC.

This clone was seen a handful of times. The same CDR3 arises from other DNA sequences in this sample as well. The V gene is TRBV30, the J gene TRBJ1-2; TRBD1 aligns across 7 bases. This CDR3 spans 13 amino acids. Germline assignment: CDR1 GTSNPN and CDR2 SVGIG (reference sequence). V gave up 1 base and J gave up 5 bases; unmatched junction bases: 4. The CDR3 sequence is CAWSAQGGYGYTF. As DNA, the CDR3 is TGTGCCTGGAGTGCCCAGGGGGGTTATGGCTACACCTTC.

The chain combines TRBV9 with TRBJ1-1, with D possibly TRBD1 on 5 matching bases. Germline lookup yields CDR1 SGDLS and CDR2 YYNGEE. The CDR3 contains 17 residues. V lost 2 bases, J lost 4 bases, and 21 bases lay in between. CDR3 sequence: CASSVYPPGQGITEAFF. CDR3 coding DNA: TGTGCCAGCAGCGTTTACCCCCCAGGGCAGGGTATCACTGAAGCTTTCTTT.

The genes are TRBV5-1 and TRBJ2-3, with 8 bases lining up with TRBD1. The CDR3 runs to 16 residues. J gave up 4 bases and V 3 bases, and 10 bases lay outside the gene matches. CDR1 is SGHRS and CDR2 is YFSETQ in the germline V gene. DNA of the CDR3: TGCGCCAGCAGCTCCGGACAGGGCCAGGTCGCAGATACGCAGTATTTT. This sequence encodes CASSSGQGQVADTQYF. Supplemented by reference TRBV5-1 and TRBJ2-3, the full variable domain reads KAGVTQTPRYLIKTRGQQVTLSCSPISGHRSVSWYQQTPGQGLQFLFEYFSETQRNKGNFPGRFSGRQFSNSRSEMNVSTLELGDSALYLCASSSGQGQVADTQYFGPGTRLTVL.

This clone was seen more than once but under ten times. The chain recombines TRBV5-4 with TRBJ1-6; D may be TRBD1 (5 bases). CDR1 and CDR2 from the germline V gene are SGHNT and YYREEE (reference sequence). The ends were cut back, 4 bases at V and 9 bases at J, with 20 bases in the middle. The CDR3 length is 16 residues. CDR3 sequence (DNA): TGTGCCAGCAGCCAAGGCGAGGGGCCCTTACTTTCACCCCTCCACTTT. Translation gives CASSQGEGPLLSPLHF.

This clone was counted between two and nine times. The chain carries TRBV15 and TRBJ1-2, with D possibly matching TRBD1 (5 bases). This CDR3 is 13 amino acids long. V lost 4 bases to trimming and J lost 4 bases, with 10 bases between them. CDR1 and CDR2 from the germline V gene are LNHNV and YYDKDF (reference sequence). CDR3 amino acids: CATSKTATYGYTF. The CDR3 DNA reads TGTGCCACCAGCAAGACAGCTACCTATGGCTACACCTTC.

In its sample, this clone was seen a few times. The chain links TRBV6-4 to TRBJ2-2; D is ambiguous. The germline V gene encodes CDR1 MRHNA and CDR2 SNTAGT. V lost 6 bases and J 2 bases, leaving 7 bases between the germline ends. This CDR3 has 13 amino acids. CDR3 sequence: CASRQTNTGELFF. CDR3 DNA: TGTGCCAGCAGACAGACTAACACCGGGGAGCTGTTTTTT.

The chain links TRBV7-2 to TRBJ2-3, with 12 bases fitting TRBD2. Germline V lookup: CDR1 SGHTA, CDR2 FQGNSA. The junction had 6 bases not matched to a gene; V was cut back by 4 bases and J by 1 base. The CDR3 is made up of 17 amino acids. Here the CDR3 DNA reads TGTGCCAGCAGCTCAAGACTAGCGGGGGACGGCACAGATACGCAGTATTTT. Encoded protein: CASSSRLAGDGTDTQYF. The full variable domain, rest sourced from reference TRBV7-2 and TRBJ2-3, is GAGVSQSPSNKVTEKGKDVELRCDPISGHTALYWYRQSLGQGLEFLIYFQGNSAPDKSGLPSDRFSAERTGGSVSTLTIQRTQQEDSAVYLCASSSRLAGDGTDTQYFGPGTRLTVL.

The rearrangement joins TRBV5-6 to TRBJ1-4; unclear D gene. The length of the CDR3 is 15 residues. Germline lookup yields CDR1 SGHDT and CDR2 YYEEEE. The V and J ends lost 0 bases and 6 bases respectively, with 12 bases between them. The CDR3 here is CASSLVGEEYEKLFF. The CDR3 DNA reads as TGTGCCAGCAGCTTGGTGGGTGAGGAGTATGAAAAACTGTTTTTT.

This clone came up a few times. This chain links TRBV20-1 with TRBJ2-3; 9 bases line up with TRBD1. Germline loops: CDR1 DFQATT, CDR2 SNEGSKA (reference sequence). The length of the CDR3 is 11 residues. The CDR3 DNA is TGCAGGGGACAGGGAACAGATACGCAGTATTTT. It encodes CRGQGTDTQYF.